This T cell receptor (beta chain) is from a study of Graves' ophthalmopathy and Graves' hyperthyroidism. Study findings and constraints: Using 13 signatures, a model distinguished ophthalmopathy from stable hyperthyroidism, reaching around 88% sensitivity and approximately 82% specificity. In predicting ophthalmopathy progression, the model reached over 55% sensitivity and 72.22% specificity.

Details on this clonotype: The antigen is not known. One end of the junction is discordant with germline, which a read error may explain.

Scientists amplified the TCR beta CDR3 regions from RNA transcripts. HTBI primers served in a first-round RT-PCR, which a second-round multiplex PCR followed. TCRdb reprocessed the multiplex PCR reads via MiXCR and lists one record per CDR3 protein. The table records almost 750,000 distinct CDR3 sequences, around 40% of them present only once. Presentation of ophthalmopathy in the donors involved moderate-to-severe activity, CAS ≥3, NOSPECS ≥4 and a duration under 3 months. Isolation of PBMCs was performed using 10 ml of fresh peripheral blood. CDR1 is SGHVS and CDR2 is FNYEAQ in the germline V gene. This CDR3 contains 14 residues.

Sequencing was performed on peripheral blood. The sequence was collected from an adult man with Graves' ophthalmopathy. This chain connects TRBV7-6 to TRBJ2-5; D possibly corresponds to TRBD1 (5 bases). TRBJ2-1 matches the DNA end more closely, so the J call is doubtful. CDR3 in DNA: TGTGCTAGCAGCTTAGGGGTAACGAGCAATGAGCAGTTCTTC. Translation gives CASSLGVTSNEQFF.